The T cell receptor (beta chain) described here comes from a study of blood T cell repertoires in COVID-19. Study background: Samples taken during acute and convalescent COVID-19 were collected in the United States, Italy and Spain.

This clone was counted between two and nine times. The age range of participants was about 18 to 95 years, with residence in approximately 25 US areas. Categorization into cohorts depended on clinical history that participants reported. The recovered donors of Cohort 3 showed two negative PCRs, clearance, or symptom resolution. Using immunoSEQ multiplex PCR, the repertoire was profiled, and TCRdb retains in-frame clones only, with some absent. The table lists approximately 440,000 clones, roughly 87% of them singletons, with about 0.6% in the top ten. CDR1 is WNHNN, CDR2 SYGVQD, per germline (reference sequence). V shed 5 bases, J shed 8 bases, and the junction held 10 bases outside the gene matches. The CDR3 sequence is 15 residues long.

The sample was PBMCs or T cells enriched from blood (not recorded which). This receptor was taken from a man between 18 and 35 years old who had recovered from COVID-19. The chain recombines TRBV10-1 with TRBJ2-1, with 9 bases that match TRBD2. In nucleotides, the CDR3 is TGCGCCAGCAGTCGTACTAGCGGGCCCGTCTATGAGCAGTTCTTC. It specifies CASSRTSGPVYEQFF.